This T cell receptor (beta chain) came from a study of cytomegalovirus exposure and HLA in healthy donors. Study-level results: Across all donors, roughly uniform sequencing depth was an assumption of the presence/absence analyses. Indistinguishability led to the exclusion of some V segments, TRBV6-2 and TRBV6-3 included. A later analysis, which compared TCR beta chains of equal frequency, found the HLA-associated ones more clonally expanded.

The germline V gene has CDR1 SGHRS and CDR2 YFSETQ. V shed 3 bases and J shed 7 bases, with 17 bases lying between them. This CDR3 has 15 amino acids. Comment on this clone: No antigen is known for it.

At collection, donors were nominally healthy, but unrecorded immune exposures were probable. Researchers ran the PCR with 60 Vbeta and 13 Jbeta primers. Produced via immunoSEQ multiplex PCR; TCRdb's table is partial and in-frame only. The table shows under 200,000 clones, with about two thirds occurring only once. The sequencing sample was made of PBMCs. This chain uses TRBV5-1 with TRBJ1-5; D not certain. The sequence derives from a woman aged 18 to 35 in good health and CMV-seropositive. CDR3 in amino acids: CASSSGGISGQPQHF. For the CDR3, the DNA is TGCGCCAGCAGCTCCGGAGGGATAAGTGGGCAGCCCCAGCATTTT.